The 7 T cell receptor beta chains below come from one sample, sequenced in a study of T cells in Graves' hyperthyroidism and ophthalmopathy. RNA transcripts were the template for amplifying TCR beta CDR3 regions. The TCR CDR3 first-round RT-PCR relied on the HTBI primer set. TCRdb fed the multiplex PCR reads into MiXCR, producing one record per CDR3 protein. Here the sample spans roughly 500,000 distinct CDR3 sequences, roughly 23% being singletons. The sequencing sample was made of blood. The source is a woman in her 70s with Graves' ophthalmopathy.

Many counts were recorded for this clonotype. The chain is built from TRBV2 and TRBJ2-7, with TRBD1 identical over 10 bases. Trimming removed 6 bases from V and 1 base from J; junction bases left unmatched: 3. Germline V CDR1 and CDR2: SNHLY, FYNNEI. This CDR3 comprises 14 residues. The CDR3 here is CASRRDRGSYEQYF. CDR3 DNA: TGTGCCAGCAGAAGGGACAGGGGATCCTACGAGCAGTACTTC.

The V call is TRBV7-2, the J call TRBJ1-5, with D maybe TRBD1 (5 bases). V dropped 6 bases and J dropped 4 bases, with 13 bases sitting between them. Per germline, CDR1 SGHTA and CDR2 FQGNSA. The CDR3 totals 14 residues. CDR3 bases: TGTGCCAGCAGGGGGGACTCAGGAAATCAGCCCCAGCATTTT. It yields the protein CASRGDSGNQPQHF.

This clonotype was recorded many times. This chain connects TRBV11-2 to TRBJ2-1; 12 bases line up with TRBD2. Germline CDR1 and CDR2: SGHAT and FQNNGV. The length of the CDR3 is 15 residues. V was clipped by 5 bases and J by 8 bases; unmatched bases: 7. CDR3 DNA sequence: TGTGCCAGCAGCACCCGACTAGCGGGAGTCGATGAGCAGTTCTTC. It yields the protein CASSTRLAGVDEQFF.

V is TRBV5-6 and J is TRBJ1-2, with TRBD1 matching over 8 bases. The J segment lost 7 bases and the V segment lost 0 bases, leaving 2 bases of the junction unmatched. The CDR3 runs to 13 residues. The germline V gene has CDR1 SGHDT and CDR2 YYEEEE. Here the CDR3 reads CASSLAGGGGYTF. The CDR3 nucleotides are TGTGCCAGCAGCTTGGCAGGGGGCGGTGGCTACACCTTC.

The J gene is TRBJ1-1, the V gene TRBV25-1, with TRBD1 as a possible D gene (6 bases). Deletions cut 1 base from V and 11 bases from J, with 17 bases between. Germline CDR1 and CDR2: MGHDK and SYGVNS. This CDR3 is built from 14 residues. The CDR3 nucleotides are TGTGCCAGCAGTGAATTTGGGGGGCTTAACACGGCTTTCTTT. Its translation is CASSEFGGLNTAFF.

The rearrangement uses TRBV29-1 and TRBJ1-3; D might be TRBD1 (6 bases). Trimming removed 2 bases at V and 3 bases at J, with 8 bases between. Germline V gene sequence: CDR1 SQVTM, CDR2 ANQGSEA. The CDR3 runs 13 residues. The CDR3 DNA reads as TGCAGCGTTGAAAGGGACATTGGAAACACCATATATTTT. Its protein is CSVERDIGNTIYF.

This clonotype was seen more than once but under ten times. The chain is built from TRBV6-1 and TRBJ2-1; 12 nucleotides align to TRBD2. Germline lookup yields CDR1 MNHNS and CDR2 SASEGT. This CDR3 has 18 residues. V lost 5 bases, J lost 2 bases, and 10 bases stayed unmatched. The CDR3 loop reads CASSRLAGGPRTYNEQFF. The CDR3 bases are TGTGCCAGCAGTCGGCTAGCGGGAGGGCCTAGGACCTACAATGAGCAGTTCTTC.